This T cell receptor beta chain was captured in a study of shared clonotypes between healthy human individuals. Study-wide points: Since donors were few, the genetic and exposure-history diversity represented was limited. Sequencing depth was expected to influence donor clonotype sharing.

The length of the CDR3 is 15 residues. The ends lost 8 bases at V and 4 bases at J; junction bases unmatched: 11. The germline gives CDR1 SGHVS, CDR2 FQNEAQ. Points on this clone: Its target is unknown.

Unsorted samples, those not sorted, used approximately 100 million PBMCs for genomic DNA. Template amounts of roughly 280 ng DNA, tens of thousands of T cell genomes, were employed in unsorted PBMC replicate PCRs. Here immunoSEQ multiplex PCR was the method, and the copy in TCRdb shows in-frame clones only, minus some. The top ten clones hold 9.5% to 15% of a sample with fewer than 700,000 clones, roughly 79% of them seen once. The sequenced material came from PBMCs. The chain has TRBV7-8 and TRBJ2-5, with TRBD2 identical over 9 bases. This clonotype originated in a woman aged 35 to 49 in good health. Some clones in this sample may be carry-over from other donors' samples. The CDR3 DNA sequence: TGTGCCAGCGACACTGGCGGGAGGGCCGTAGAGACCCAGTACTTC. As protein: CASDTGGRAVETQYF.